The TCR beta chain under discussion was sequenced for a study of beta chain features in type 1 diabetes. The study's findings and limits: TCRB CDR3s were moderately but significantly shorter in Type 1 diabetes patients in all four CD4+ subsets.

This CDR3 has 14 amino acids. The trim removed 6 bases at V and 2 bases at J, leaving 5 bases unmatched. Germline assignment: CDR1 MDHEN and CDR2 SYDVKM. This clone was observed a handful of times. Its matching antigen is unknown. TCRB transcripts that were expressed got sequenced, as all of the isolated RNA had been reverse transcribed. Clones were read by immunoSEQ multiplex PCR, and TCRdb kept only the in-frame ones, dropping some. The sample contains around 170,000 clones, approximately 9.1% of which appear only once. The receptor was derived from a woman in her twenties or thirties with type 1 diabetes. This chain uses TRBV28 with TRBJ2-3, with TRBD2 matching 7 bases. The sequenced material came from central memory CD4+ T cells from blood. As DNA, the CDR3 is TGTGCCAGCAGCCCGGGGGGACTCACAGATACGCAGTATTTT. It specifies CASSPGGLTDTQYF. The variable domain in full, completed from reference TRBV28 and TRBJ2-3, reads DVKVTQSSRYLVKRTGEKVFLECVQDMDHENMFWYRQDPGLGLRLIYFSYDVKMKEKGDIPEGYSVSREKKERFSLILESASTNQTSMYLCASSPGGLTDTQYFGPGTRLTVL.